This TCR beta chain was sequenced for a study of radiotherapy plus CTLA-4 blockade in lung cancer. Study at large: With 25% to 40% of patients having disease control, objective responses were seen in approximately 18%.

Study-wide results and limits: Reports state that early shifts in blood T cell clones, with interferon-beta, best predicted response. Radiotherapy plus ipilimumab was followed by expansion in blood of tumor-derived TCR clones.

The table came from immunoSEQ multiplex PCR; TCRdb's copy has only in-frame clones and leaves some out. The sample lists approximately 80,000 clones; 70% to 85% were seen once. Chemo-refractory metastatic non-small-cell lung cancer patients received focal radiation with ipilimumab CTLA-4 blockade. A few counts support this clone. As yet, its antigen is unknown. From germline, CDR1 is KGHSH and CDR2 LQKENI. V trimming: 6 bases; J trimming: 8 bases; junction bases outside the gene matches: 8. The CDR3 runs to 13 residues. This chain links TRBV18 with TRBJ1-2; 8 nucleotides line up with TRBD1. The clonotype comes from a human donor with non-small cell lung cancer who had stable disease on radiotherapy plus ipilimumab. The material was peripheral blood, obtained from a patient treated with radiotherapy plus ipilimumab. CDR3 in amino acids: CASSPGQGEGYTF. As DNA, the CDR3 is TGTGCCAGCTCTCCCGGACAGGGCGAAGGCTACACCTTC. Filled out from reference TRBV18 and TRBJ1-2, the complete variable domain reads NAGVMQNPRHLVRRRGQEARLRCSPMKGHSHVYWYRQLPEEGLKFMVYLQKENIIDESGMPKERFSAEFPKEGPSILRIQQVVRGDSAAYFCASSPGQGEGYTFGSGTRLTVV.